The rows below give T cell receptor beta chains drawn from one sample of a study of PD-1 blockade in classical Hodgkin lymphoma. Generated by immunoSEQ multiplex PCR, the TCRdb table keeps only in-frame clones and is missing some. This sample has roughly 41,000 clones, with approximately 86% found just once. This specimen was peripheral blood mononuclear cells (PBMCs), taken before the second cycle of nivolumab. These receptors were obtained from a human donor with classical Hodgkin lymphoma. Each CDR3 is given with its conserved first and last residue. A D gene is named only where the DNA matches it firmly. Clone sizes are given selectively: once, few, many, or a class where the clone is expanded.

>-|TRBV7-2|-|TRBJ2-5
TGTGCCAGCAGCTTCCCAGACCAAGAGACCCAGTACTTC
CASSFPDQETQYF
>-|TRBV11-2|-|TRBJ2-1
TGTGCCAGCAGCTTCCTGACTAGTCACAATGAGCAGTTCTTC
CASSFLTSHNEQFF
>-|TRBV5-8|-|TRBJ1-1
TGTGCCAGCAGCTTGTGGGTAGGGAACACTGAAGCTTTCTTT
CASSLWVGNTEAFF
>-|TRBV7-9|-|TRBJ1-1
TGTGCCAGCATCCAGGGGTCGAACACTGAAGCTTTCTTT
CASIQGSNTEAFF
>-|TRBV4-1|-|TRBJ2-7
TGCGCCAGCAGCCAATTACAATACTACGAGCAGTACTTC
CASSQLQYYEQYF
>TRBD1|TRBV10-1|-|TRBJ2-5
TGCGCCAGCAGTGAAAGCAGGGGGCGAGAGACCCAGTACTTC
CASSESRGRETQYF
>-|TRBV5-1|-|TRBJ1-4
TGCGCCAGCAGCTATGGTCGGGACAAGATTAATGAAAAACTGTTTTTT
CASSYGRDKINEKLFF
>-|TRBV9|once|TRBJ1-4
TGTGCCAGCAGCGTTTCAGGGGTGGATGAAAAACTGTTTTTT
CASSVSGVDEKLFF
>-|TRBV6-5|-|TRBJ1-1
TGTGCCAGCAGCCCGCCCGGGGGCAGCACTGAAGCTTTCTTT
CASSPPGGSTEAFF
>-|TRBV28|-|TRBJ2-7
TGTGCCAGCACTTGGGACCGCTACGAGCAGTACTTC
CASTWDRYEQYF
>-|TRBV27|-|TRBJ1-1
TGTGCCAGCAGTAACCCAGGTTCGAGAGCTTTCTTT
CASSNPGSRAFF
>TRBD2|TRBV9|-|TRBJ2-5
TGTGCCAGCAGCCTCAGTCGCCGCGGACTAGAAGAGACCCAGTACTTC
CASSLSRRGLEETQYF
>-|TRBV5-1|-|TRBJ2-2
TGCGCCAGCAGCTCGAGTGGCGGGTCTTACACCGGGGAGCTGTTTTTT
CASSSSGGSYTGELFF
>TRBD2|TRBV6-6|-|TRBJ2-7
TGTGCCAGCAGTTACTCGACTAGCGGGCTTTACGAGCAGTACTTC
CASSYSTSGLYEQYF
>-|TRBV20-1|once|TRBJ2-5
TGCAGTGGACAACACCAAGAGACCCAGTACTTC
CSGQHQETQYF
>-|TRBV5-1|-|TRBJ2-7
TGCGCCAGCAGCTTGGTAGTGGGGGACTCCTACGAGCAGTACTTC
CASSLVVGDSYEQYF
>-|TRBV29-1|-|TRBJ2-6
TGCAGCGTGGGAACTTACAGGAGGTCGGGGGCCAACGTCCTGACTTTC
CSVGTYRRSGANVLTF
>TRBD2|TRBV5-4|-|TRBJ2-1
TGTGCCAGCAGCCCACCCGGGACTAGCGGGATGAATGAGCAGTTCTTC
CASSPPGTSGMNEQFF
>-|TRBV4-1|-|TRBJ2-2
TGCGCCAGCAGCCTCTACGACAGGAACACCGGGGAGCTGTTTTTT
CASSLYDRNTGELFF
>-|TRBV11-2|-|TRBJ2-7
TGTGCCAGCAGCTTACAGGGGGGCGAGCAGTACTTC
CASSLQGGEQYF
>-|TRBV28|-|TRBJ1-6
TGTGCCAGCACCGAACCCGGGACATTCCCTTCACCCCTCCACTTT
CASTEPGTFPSPLHF
>-|TRBV20-1|-|TRBJ2-1
TGCAGTGCTAGAGATGTCTATGAGCAGTTCTTC
CSARDVYEQFF
>-|TRBV5-1|-|TRBJ2-6
TGCGCCAGCAGCTTTTGGACCTCCTCTGGGGCCAACGTCCTGACTTTC
CASSFWTSSGANVLTF